This T cell receptor beta chain was recorded in a study of liver allograft versus peripheral blood T cells. Study-wide background: A comparison was made between T cell receptor repertoires in transplanted livers and those in recipients' peripheral blood. General study results and limits: Repertoires found inside liver allografts reportedly differed from T cell receptor repertoires in peripheral blood.

Trimming pared 2 bases from V and 9 bases from J, leaving 15 bases between. The CDR3 contains 14 residues. Germline V CDR1 and CDR2: SGHRS, YFSETQ. TCRdb reprocessed the reads via MiXCR and lists one record per CDR3 protein. This sample carries over 10,000 distinct CDR3 sequences, 28% of them seen once, and the ten largest clones take 2% to 2.5%. On this clonotype: The antigen remains undetermined.

This TCR was recovered from a human patient who had a liver transplant. The graft donor may be the source of some T cells. This chain uses TRBV5-1 with TRBJ2-4, with D perhaps TRBD2 (5 bases). The CDR3 DNA follows: TGCGCCAGCAGCTTTGGCGGCCCCGAGGGCATTCAGTACTTC. Translating it yields CASSFGGPEGIQYF.